The T cell receptor (beta chain) under discussion was sequenced for a study of shared clonotypes between healthy human individuals. About the study: CD4 naive and CD4 memory each took three plates per donor, while CD8 naive took two and CD8 memory one.

The CDR3 length is 15 residues. The V end was cut by 2 bases, the J end by 0 bases, with 11 bases between. TCRdb's copy holds only in-frame clones and misses some; the assay was immunoSEQ multiplex PCR. The table includes around 2.1 million clones, approximately 94% detected once. CD8 cells classed as naive were CD45RO-negative and positively selected for CCR7, excluding terminally differentiated effector memory CD45RA+ cells. This clonotype originated in a man between 18 and 29 years old in good health. Some clones in this sample may be carry-over from other donors' samples. J is TRBJ2-7 and V is TRBV23-1, with D uncertain. TRBV23-1 is marked as an open reading frame, function uncertain. The sequencing sample was made of naive CD8+ T cells from PBMCs. DNA for the CDR3: TGCGCCAGCAGTCAAGAACCCGGTAGCTCCTACGAGCAGTACTTC. It yields the protein CASSQEPGSSYEQYF.